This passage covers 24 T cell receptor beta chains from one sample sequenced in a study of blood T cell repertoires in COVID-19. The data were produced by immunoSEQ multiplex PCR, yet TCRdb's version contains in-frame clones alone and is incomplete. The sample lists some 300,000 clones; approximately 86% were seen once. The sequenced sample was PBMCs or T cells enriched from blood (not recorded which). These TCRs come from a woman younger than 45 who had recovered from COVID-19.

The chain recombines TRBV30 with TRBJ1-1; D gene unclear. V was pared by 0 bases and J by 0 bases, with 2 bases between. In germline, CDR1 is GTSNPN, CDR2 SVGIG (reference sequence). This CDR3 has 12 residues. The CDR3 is CAWSVMNTEAFF. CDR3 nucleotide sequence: TGTGCCTGGAGTGTCATGAACACTGAAGCTTTCTTT.

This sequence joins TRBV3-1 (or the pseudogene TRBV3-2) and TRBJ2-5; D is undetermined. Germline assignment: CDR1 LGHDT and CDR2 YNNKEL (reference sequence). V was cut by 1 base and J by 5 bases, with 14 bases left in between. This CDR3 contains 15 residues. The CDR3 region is CASSQVIRVQETQYF. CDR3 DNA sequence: TGTGCCAGCAGCCAAGTAATCCGGGTCCAGGAGACCCAGTACTTC.

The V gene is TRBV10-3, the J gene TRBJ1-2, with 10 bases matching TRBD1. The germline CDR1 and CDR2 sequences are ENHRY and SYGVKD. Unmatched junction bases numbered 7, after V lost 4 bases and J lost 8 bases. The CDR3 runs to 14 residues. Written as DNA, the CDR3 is TGTGCCATCAGTGGGGTCGGGACAGGGGACGGCTACACCTTC. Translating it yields CAISGVGTGDGYTF.

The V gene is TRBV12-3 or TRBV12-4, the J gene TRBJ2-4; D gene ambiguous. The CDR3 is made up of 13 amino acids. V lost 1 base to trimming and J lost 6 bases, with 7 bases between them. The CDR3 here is CASSLVGRNIQYF. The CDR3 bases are TGTGCCAGCAGTTTAGTGGGCAGAAACATTCAGTACTTC.

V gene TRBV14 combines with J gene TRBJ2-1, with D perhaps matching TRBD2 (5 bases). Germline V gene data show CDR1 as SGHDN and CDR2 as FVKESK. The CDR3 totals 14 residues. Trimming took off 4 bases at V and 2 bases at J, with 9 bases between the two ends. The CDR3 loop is CASSPGYAYNEQFF. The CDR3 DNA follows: TGTGCCAGCAGCCCGGGGTATGCCTACAATGAGCAGTTCTTC.

CDR3 nucleotides: TGTGCCAGCAGGGGGATGGGGCATGCCAACACTGAAGCTTTCTTT. Translating it yields CASRGMGHANTEAFF. The V gene is TRBV2, the J gene TRBJ1-1; a possible D gene is TRBD1 (5 bases). The germline V and J ends were trimmed by 6 bases and 2 bases, with 16 bases remaining between them. The CDR3 has 15 residues. Germline V gene sequence: CDR1 SNHLY, CDR2 FYNNEI.

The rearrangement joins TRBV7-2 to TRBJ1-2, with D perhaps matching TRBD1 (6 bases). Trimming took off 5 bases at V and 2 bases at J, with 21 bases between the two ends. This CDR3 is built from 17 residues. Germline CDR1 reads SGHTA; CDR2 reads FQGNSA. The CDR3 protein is CASSPFGATGQNYGYTF. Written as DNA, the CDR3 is TGTGCCAGCAGCCCATTCGGGGCGACAGGCCAAAACTATGGCTACACCTTC.

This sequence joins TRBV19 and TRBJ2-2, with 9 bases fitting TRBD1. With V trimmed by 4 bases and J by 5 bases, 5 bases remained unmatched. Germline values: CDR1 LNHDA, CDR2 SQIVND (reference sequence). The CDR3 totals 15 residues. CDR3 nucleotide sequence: TGTGCCAGTAGTAGGACAGGGGCGGGGACCGGGGAGCTGTTTTTT. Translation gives CASSRTGAGTGELFF.

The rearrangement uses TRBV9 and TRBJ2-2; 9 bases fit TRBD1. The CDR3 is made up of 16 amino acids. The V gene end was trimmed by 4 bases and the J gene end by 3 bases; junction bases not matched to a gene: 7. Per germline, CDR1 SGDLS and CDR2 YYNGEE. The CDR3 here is CASSPRTGVDTGELFF. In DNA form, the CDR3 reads TGTGCCAGCAGCCCGCGGACAGGGGTGGACACCGGGGAGCTGTTTTTT.

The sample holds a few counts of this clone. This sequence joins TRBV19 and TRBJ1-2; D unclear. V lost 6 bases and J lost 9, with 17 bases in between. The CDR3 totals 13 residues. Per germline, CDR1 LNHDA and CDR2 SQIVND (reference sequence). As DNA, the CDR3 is TGTGCCAGTAGACCTACGGAGATGGCAAGCTACACCTTC. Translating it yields CASRPTEMASYTF.

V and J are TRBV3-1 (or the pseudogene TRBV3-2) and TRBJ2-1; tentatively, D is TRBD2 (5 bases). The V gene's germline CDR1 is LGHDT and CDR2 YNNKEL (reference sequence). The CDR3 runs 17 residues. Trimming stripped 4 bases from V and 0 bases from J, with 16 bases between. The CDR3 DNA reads TGTGCCAGCAGCCGGCCCCGGAGCGGTAGCTCCTACAATGAGCAGTTCTTC. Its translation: CASSRPRSGSSYNEQFF.

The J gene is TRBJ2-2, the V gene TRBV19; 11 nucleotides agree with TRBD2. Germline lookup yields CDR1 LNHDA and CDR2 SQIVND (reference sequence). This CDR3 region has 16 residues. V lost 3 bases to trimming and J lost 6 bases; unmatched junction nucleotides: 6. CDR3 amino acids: CASSIPSGGSPGELFF. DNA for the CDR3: TGTGCCAGTAGTATCCCTAGCGGGGGGTCCCCCGGGGAGCTGTTTTTT.

CDR3 protein: CASTRDSGSNQPQHF. The CDR3 region has the DNA TGTGCCAGCACAAGGGACAGCGGATCGAATCAGCCCCAGCATTTT. J is TRBJ1-5 and V is TRBV2; 7 bases are a match to TRBD1. V shed 7 bases, J shed 4 bases, and the junction held 10 bases outside the gene matches. CDR1 is SNHLY and CDR2 is FYNNEI in the germline V gene. This CDR3 is built from 15 residues.

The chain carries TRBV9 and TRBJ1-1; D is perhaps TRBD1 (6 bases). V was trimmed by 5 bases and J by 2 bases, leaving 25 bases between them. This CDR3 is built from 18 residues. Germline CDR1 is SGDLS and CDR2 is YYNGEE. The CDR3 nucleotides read TGTGCCAGCAGAGCTGGGGGAGGGGGTGCAGGCAGTAACACTGAAGCTTTCTTT. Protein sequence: CASRAGGGGAGSNTEAFF.

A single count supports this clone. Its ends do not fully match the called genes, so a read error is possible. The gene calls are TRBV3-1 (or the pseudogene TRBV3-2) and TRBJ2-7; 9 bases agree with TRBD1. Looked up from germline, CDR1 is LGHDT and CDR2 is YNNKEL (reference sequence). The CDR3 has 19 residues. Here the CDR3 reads CASSPVKGQGGGKSYGQYF. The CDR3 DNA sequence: TGTGCCAGCAGCCCAGTGAAGGGACAGGGTGGAGGGAAGAGTTACGGGCAGTACTTC.

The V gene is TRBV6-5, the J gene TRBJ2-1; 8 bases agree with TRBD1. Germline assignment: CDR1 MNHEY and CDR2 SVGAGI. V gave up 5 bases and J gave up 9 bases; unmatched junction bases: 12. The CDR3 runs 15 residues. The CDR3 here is CASSPLRQGLSEQFF. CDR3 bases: TGTGCCAGCAGTCCGCTGCGACAGGGGCTGAGTGAGCAGTTCTTC.

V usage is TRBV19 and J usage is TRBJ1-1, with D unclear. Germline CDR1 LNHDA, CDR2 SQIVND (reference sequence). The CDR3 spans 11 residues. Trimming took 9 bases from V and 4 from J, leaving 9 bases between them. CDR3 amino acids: CASVFGTEAFF. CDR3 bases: TGTGCCAGCGTTTTCGGCACTGAAGCTTTCTTT.

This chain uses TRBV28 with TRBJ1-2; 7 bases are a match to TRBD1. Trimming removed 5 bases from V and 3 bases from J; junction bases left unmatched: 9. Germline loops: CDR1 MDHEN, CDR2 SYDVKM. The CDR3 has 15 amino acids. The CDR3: CASSAPLGQDYGYTF. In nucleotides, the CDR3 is TGTGCCAGCAGTGCTCCCCTCGGACAGGACTATGGCTACACCTTC.

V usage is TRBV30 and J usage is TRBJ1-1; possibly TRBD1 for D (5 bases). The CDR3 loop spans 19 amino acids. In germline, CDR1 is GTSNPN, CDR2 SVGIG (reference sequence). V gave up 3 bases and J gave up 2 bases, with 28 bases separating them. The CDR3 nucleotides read TGTGCCTGGAGGGGTGGGCCGGGGGAGGTGGCAGGTGGTAACACTGAAGCTTTCTTT. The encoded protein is CAWRGGPGEVAGGNTEAFF.

The CDR3 here is CASSLYLDLRDEQFF. The CDR3 bases are TGTGCCAGCAGCTTGTATCTGGATTTGAGGGATGAGCAGTTCTTC. The chain carries TRBV5-4 and TRBJ2-1; tentative D call: TRBD2 (5 bases). Germline V gene lookup returns CDR1 SGHNT and CDR2 YYREEE (reference sequence). The CDR3 is made up of 15 amino acids. With 1 base removed from V and 8 bases from J, the gap between germline ends came to 16 bases.

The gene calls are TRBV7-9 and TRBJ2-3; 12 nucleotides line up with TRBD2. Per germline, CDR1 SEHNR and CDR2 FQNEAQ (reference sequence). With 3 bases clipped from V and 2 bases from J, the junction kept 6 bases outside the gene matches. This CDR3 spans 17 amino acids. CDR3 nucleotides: TGTGCCAGCAGCTTCGATCTAGCGGGAGGGGACACAGATACGCAGTATTTT. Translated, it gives CASSFDLAGGDTDTQYF.

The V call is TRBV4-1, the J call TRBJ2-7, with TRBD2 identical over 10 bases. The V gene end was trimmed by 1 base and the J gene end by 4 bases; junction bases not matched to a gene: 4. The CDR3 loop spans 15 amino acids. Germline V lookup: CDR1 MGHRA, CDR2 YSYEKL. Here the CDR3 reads CASSQASSGSYEQYF. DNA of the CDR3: TGCGCCAGCAGCCAAGCCTCTAGCGGGAGTTACGAGCAGTACTTC.

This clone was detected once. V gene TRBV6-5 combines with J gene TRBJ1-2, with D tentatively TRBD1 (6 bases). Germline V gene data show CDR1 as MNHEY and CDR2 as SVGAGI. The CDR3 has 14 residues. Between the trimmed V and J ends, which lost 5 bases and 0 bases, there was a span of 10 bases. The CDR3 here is CASSNPGANYGYTF. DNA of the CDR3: TGTGCCAGCAGTAATCCAGGGGCTAACTATGGCTACACCTTC.

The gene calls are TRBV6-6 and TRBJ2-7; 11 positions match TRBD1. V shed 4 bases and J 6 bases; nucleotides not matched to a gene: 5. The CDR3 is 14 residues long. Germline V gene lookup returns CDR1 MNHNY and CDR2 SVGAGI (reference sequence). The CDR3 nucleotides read TGTGCCAGCAGTTTGGGGGACAGGGGGGGCGAGCAGTACTTC. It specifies CASSLGDRGGEQYF.